The sequence of this TCR beta chain was determined in a study of blood T cell repertoires in COVID-19. Across the study: COVID-19 samples from acute and convalescent phases originated in the United States, Italy and Spain. The cDNA or gDNA used as material had been derived from T cells, B-cell-depleted T cells, or PBMCs.

With 5 bases clipped from V and 0 bases from J, the junction kept 8 bases outside the gene matches. The CDR3 consists of 16 residues. The germline CDR1 and CDR2 sequences are SGHAT and FQNNGV. In the study's own analysis: Reference gene primer amplification in the assay estimated nucleated cell counts. TCRdb keeps only in-frame clones here, not all; method: immunoSEQ multiplex PCR. V and J calls and clone size come straight from that table; D and trimming were deduced from the DNA. This table holds a few hundred thousand clones, approximately 86% found once. Sequenced material: peripheral blood. The source is a man in his forties or fifties who had recovered from COVID-19. The chain joins TRBV11-2 to TRBJ2-7; 9 bases line up with TRBD1. This CDR3 reads CASSNTGGIDSYEQYF. In DNA, the CDR3 is TGTGCCAGCAGCAACACAGGGGGCATTGACTCCTACGAGCAGTACTTC.